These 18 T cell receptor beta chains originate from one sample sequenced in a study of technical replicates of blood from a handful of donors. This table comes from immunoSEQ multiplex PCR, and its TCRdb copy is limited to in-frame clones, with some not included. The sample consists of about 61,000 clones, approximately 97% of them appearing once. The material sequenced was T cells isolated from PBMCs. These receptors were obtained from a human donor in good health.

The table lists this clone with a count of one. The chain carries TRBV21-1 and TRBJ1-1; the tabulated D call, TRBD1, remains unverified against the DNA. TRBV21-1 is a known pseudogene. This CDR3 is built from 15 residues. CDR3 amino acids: CASSKPYGTGAEAFF. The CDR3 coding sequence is TGTGCCAGCAGCAAACCTTACGGGACAGGGGCGGAAGCTTTCTTT.

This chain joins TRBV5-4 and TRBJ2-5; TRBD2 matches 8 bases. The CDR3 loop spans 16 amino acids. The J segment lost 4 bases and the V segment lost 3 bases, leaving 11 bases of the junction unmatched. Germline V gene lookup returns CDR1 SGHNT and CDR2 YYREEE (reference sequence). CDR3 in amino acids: CASSYTGLVAPETQYF. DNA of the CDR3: TGTGCCAGCAGCTATACGGGACTAGTGGCCCCAGAGACCCAGTACTTC.

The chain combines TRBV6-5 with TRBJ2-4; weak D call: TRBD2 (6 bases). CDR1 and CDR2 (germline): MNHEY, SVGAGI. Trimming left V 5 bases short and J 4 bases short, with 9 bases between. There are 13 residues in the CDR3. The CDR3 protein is CASSVSGKNIQYF. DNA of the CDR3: TGTGCCAGCAGTGTTAGCGGAAAAAACATTCAGTACTTC.

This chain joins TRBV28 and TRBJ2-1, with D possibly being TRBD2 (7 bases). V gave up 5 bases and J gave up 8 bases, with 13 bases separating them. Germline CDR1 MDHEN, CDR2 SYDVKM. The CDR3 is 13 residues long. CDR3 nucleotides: TGTGCCAGCAGTCTAATCGGGGGGCATGAGCAGTTCTTC. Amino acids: CASSLIGGHEQFF.

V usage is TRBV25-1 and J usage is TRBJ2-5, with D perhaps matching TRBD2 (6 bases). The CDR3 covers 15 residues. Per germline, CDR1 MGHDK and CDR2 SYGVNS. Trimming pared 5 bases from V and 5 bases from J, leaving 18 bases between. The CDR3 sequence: CASSKISGGLETQYF. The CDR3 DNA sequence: TGTGCCAGCAGTAAGATTTCAGGAGGGTTGGAGACCCAGTACTTC.

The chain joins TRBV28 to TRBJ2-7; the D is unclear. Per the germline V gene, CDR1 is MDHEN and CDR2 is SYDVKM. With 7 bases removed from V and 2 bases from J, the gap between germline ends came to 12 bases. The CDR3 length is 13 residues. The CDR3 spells CASMGQVTYEQYF. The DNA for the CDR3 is TGTGCCAGCATGGGCCAGGTGACCTACGAGCAGTACTTC.

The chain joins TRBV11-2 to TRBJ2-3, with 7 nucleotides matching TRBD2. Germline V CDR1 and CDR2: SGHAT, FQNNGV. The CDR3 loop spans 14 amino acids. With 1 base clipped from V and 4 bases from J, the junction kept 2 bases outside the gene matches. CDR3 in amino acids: CASSLGTRADTQYF. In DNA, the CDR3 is TGTGCCAGCAGCTTAGGGACTAGGGCAGATACGCAGTATTTT.

CDR3 coding DNA: TGTGCCAGCTTACTTCCGGGCAGGGATAACACTGAAGCTTTCTTT. Translation: CASLLPGRDNTEAFF. J is TRBJ1-1 and V is TRBV6-6; a weak D match, TRBD1 (5 bases). The V gene's germline CDR1 is MNHNY and CDR2 SVGAGI (reference sequence). The CDR3 runs to 15 residues. The germline V and J ends were trimmed by 8 bases and 2 bases, with 18 bases remaining between them.

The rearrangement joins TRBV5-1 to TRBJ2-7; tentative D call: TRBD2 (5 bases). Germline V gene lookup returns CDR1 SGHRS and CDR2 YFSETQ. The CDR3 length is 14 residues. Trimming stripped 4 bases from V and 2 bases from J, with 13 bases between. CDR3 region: CASSPSTTAYEQYF. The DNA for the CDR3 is TGCGCCAGCAGCCCCTCGACTACTGCCTACGAGCAGTACTTC.

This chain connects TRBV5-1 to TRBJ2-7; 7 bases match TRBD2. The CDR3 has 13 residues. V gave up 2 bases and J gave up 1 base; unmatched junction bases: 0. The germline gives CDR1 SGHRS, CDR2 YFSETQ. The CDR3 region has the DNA TGCGCCAGCAGCTTCGGGGGGTCCTACGAGCAGTACTTC. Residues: CASSFGGSYEQYF.

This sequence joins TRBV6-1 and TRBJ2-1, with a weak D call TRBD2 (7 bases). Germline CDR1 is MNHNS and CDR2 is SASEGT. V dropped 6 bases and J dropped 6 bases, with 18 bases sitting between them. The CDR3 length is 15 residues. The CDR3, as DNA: TGTGCCAGCAGCCAAGGGGGGGGGACGGGCAATGAGCAGTTCTTC. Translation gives CASSQGGGTGNEQFF.

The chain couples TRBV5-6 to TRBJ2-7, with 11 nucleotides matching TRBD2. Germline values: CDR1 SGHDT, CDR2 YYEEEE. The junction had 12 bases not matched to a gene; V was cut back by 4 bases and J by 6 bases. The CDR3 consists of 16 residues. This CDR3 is CASSRSLAGVLVEQYF. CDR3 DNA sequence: TGTGCCAGCAGCCGTTCACTAGCGGGAGTTTTGGTCGAGCAGTACTTC.

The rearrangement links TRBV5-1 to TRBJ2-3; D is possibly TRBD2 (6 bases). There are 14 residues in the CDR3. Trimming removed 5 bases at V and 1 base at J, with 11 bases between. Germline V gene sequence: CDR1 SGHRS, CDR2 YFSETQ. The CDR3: CASRRTGGTDTQYF. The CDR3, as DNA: TGCGCCAGCAGACGCACGGGGGGCACAGATACGCAGTATTTT.

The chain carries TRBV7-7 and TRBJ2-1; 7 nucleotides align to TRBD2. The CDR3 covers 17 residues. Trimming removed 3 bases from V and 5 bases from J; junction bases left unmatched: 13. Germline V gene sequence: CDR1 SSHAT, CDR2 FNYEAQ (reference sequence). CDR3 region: CASSFRFGRKGHNEQFF. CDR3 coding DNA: TGTGCCAGCAGCTTTCGATTCGGGAGGAAGGGCCACAATGAGCAGTTCTTC.

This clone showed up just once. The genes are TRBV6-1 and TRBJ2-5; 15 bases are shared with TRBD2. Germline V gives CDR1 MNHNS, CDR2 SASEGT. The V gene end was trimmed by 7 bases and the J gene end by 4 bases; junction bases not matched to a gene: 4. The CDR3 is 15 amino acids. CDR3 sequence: CASNAGLAGGETQYF. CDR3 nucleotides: TGTGCCAGCAATGCGGGACTAGCGGGAGGAGAGACCCAGTACTTC.

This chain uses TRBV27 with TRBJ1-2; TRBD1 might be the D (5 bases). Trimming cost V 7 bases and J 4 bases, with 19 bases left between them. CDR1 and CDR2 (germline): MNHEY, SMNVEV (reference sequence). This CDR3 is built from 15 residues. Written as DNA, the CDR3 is TGTGCCAGCACGGGCGCGGGGGGGAAACCCTATGGCTACACCTTC. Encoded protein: CASTGAGGKPYGYTF.

CDR3 protein: CASSYQEASTDTQYF. CDR3 DNA sequence: TGTGCCAGCAGTTATCAGGAAGCTAGCACAGATACGCAGTATTTT. V and J are TRBV6-5 and TRBJ2-3; D unclear. V was clipped by 3 bases and J by 0 bases, with 10 bases between them. The germline V gene encodes CDR1 MNHEY and CDR2 SVGAGI. The CDR3 totals 15 residues.

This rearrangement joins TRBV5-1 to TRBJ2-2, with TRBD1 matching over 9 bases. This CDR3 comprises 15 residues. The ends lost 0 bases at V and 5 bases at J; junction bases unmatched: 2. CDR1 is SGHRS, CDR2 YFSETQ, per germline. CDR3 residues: CASSLGTGETGELFF. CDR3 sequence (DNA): TGCGCCAGCAGCTTGGGGACAGGGGAGACCGGGGAGCTGTTTTTT.